What follows describes a single TCR beta chain. This clonotype showed up just a few times. The antigen it recognizes is unknown. Per-base qualities were not stored, and no clone one base away is much larger. From a lookup of the germline V gene, CDR1 and CDR2 are KGHDR and SFDVKD. The CDR3 runs 15 residues from the cysteine to the phenylalanine. The sequence is cut down to CDR3 DNA, 45 bases in frame from base 1. The V and J ends are trimmed by 4 bases and 0 bases, leaving 8 bases between them. The sample comes from a study of spatial heterogeneity in lung cancer (dated by TCRdb to the late 2010s). Some background on the complete study: Beta-chain transcripts were consistently detected in greater numbers than alpha-chain transcripts, which likely reflects a higher abundance of beta-chain transcripts. In the raw uncorrected reads, each unique combination of TCR and UMI appeared more than ten times on average. In non-small cell lung cancer, the study made a quantitative comparison of TCR alpha and beta repertoires among multiple tumor regions, matched nontumor lung and blood. TCR repertoire features were related to nonsynonymous mutation counts determined by whole-exome sequencing of tumor tissue. Both alpha and beta chains were TCR-sequenced in samples taken at surgery, namely 220 tumor regions, around 64 matched nontumor lung samples and around 53 PBMC samples. Findings and caveats that apply to the study as a whole: Ubiquitous expanded tumor TCRs showed up in blood more often at tumor resection than at routine follow-up. Confirming at a functional level the hypothesis that regional TCRs recognize regional mutations was considered to require additional single-cell paired TCR alpha and beta sequencing.

In the paper's terms, the time point label means: sample taken at primary tumor resection. The donors were fewer than 90 patients from the lung TRACERx cohort who had early-stage, untreated non-small cell lung cancer. TCR sequencing used whole RNA extracted from tumor and nontumor lung tissue, or from cryopreserved PBMC samples, without cell sorting. Only patients for whom sufficient RNA was available from at least two tumor regions were selected for TCR sequencing. Library construction relied on 5' RACE. This sample was sequenced with a NextSeq 500. In the TCR library protocol, a unique molecular identifier was attached to each TCR cDNA molecule so that PCR and sequencing errors could be corrected. The original pipeline was this. TCR identification, UMI-based error correction and CDR3 extraction were performed with Decombinator tools. TCRs above a frequency of 2 per 1,000, corresponding to the top 1% of the tumor frequency distribution, were defined as expanded. Renyi diversity was computed with the R vegan package after each repertoire had been subsampled 100 times to 5,000 TCRs. CDR3 similarity networks were constructed using string-kernel similarity of amino acid triplets, with links drawn between CDR3s whose pairwise similarity was above 0.82. The public reads were quality trimmed at Q25 with fastp and then assembled into clones with MiXCR by TCRdb, keeping productive beta chains. One record per CDR3 amino acid sequence lists the most common genes and DNA. For this entry, the V and J calls and clone size follow TCRdb and not the study's own pipeline. The sample includes roughly 79,000 distinct CDR3 sequences, with roughly 8% observed a single time. The ten largest clones represent about 7% of the sample.

The sample in question was PBMCs, obtained at surgery. Rearrangement joined TRBV24-1 to TRBJ2-2; the D gene is perhaps TRBD1, from 5 matching bases. This TCR was recovered from a male donor with early-stage non-small cell lung cancer. The DNA is TGTGCCACCAGTGACCCGACAGCGAACACCGGGGAGCTGTTTTTT. It specifies CATSDPTANTGELFF.